The present entry profiles one T cell receptor (beta chain) with its context. The sample comes from a study of blood T cell repertoires in COVID-19. Study-wide context: The samples span acute and convalescent COVID-19 from the United States, Italy and Spain. PBMCs, B-cell-depleted T cells, or T cells were the source of the cDNA or gDNA that made up the material.

Per the study methods: How many nucleated cells were present was estimated from reference gene primer amplification. Generated by immunoSEQ multiplex PCR, the TCRdb table keeps only in-frame clones and is missing some. V and J calls and clone size are as listed in that table; D and trimming were resolved from the DNA. The sample yields fewer than 300,000 clones, less than 85% seen once. J gave up 0 bases and V 4 bases, and 8 bases lay outside the gene matches. The CDR3 runs 16 residues. Per the germline V gene, CDR1 is KGHSH and CDR2 is LQKENI. Material for sequencing was peripheral blood. This receptor was taken from a woman aged 18-35 years with acute or convalescent COVID-19. V is TRBV18 and J is TRBJ1-1, with 7 bases aligning to TRBD1. This CDR3 reads CASSHNTQGMNTEAFF. The CDR3 region has the DNA TGTGCCAGCTCACACAATACACAGGGGATGAACACTGAAGCTTTCTTT.